This is a list of T cell receptor beta chains from one sample in a study of PD-1 blockade in classical Hodgkin lymphoma. Sequencing used immunoSEQ multiplex PCR; TCRdb keeps in-frame clones, though not all of them. Of some 58,000 clones listed, around nine tenths were seen once; the top ten hold about 8%. The sequencing here drew on peripheral blood mononuclear cells (PBMCs), taken before the fourth cycle of nivolumab. These receptors were taken from a human donor with classical Hodgkin lymphoma. CDR3s include the opening cysteine and the closing phenylalanine or tryptophan. The order of the fields is clone size, CDR3 length, J gene, D gene, V gene, CDR3 DNA, CDR3 protein. The D gene is left open where the match is weak. The listing skips clone size in some rows; elsewhere it reads once, few, many or a size class.

- | 12 | TRBJ1-4 | - | TRBV7-2 | TGTGCCAGCAGGAGAGGGGAGGAAAAACTGTTTTTT | CASRRGEEKLFF
- | 19 | TRBJ2-7 | - | TRBV7-8 | TGTGCCAGCAGCTTAATCACCTCGCGAGTACGGGAGTTCGGCTACGAGCAGTACTTC | CASSLITSRVREFGYEQYF
- | 15 | TRBJ1-1 | - | TRBV7-9 | TGTGCCAGCAGCTTAGGGGAGGGGGAGGGCACTGAAGCTTTCTTT | CASSLGEGEGTEAFF
- | 14 | TRBJ1-4 | - | TRBV5-4 | TGTGCCAGCAGCTTGTGGGGGGCGCGTGAAAAACTGTTTTTT | CASSLWGAREKLFF
few | 14 | TRBJ1-5 | - | TRBV6-1 | TGTGCCAGCAGCGCAGACAGGAGGGATCAGCCCCAGCATTTT | CASSADRRDQPQHF
- | 15 | TRBJ1-4 | - | TRBV4-1 | TGCGCCAGCAGCCGCACCGGGACTACTAATGAAAAACTGTTTTTT | CASSRTGTTNEKLFF
once | 17 | TRBJ1-5 | - | TRBV4-2 | TGTGCCAGCAGCCAAGAAGGAACAGCACAAGGCAATCAGCCCCAGCATTTT | CASSQEGTAQGNQPQHF
- | 17 | TRBJ2-7 | - | TRBV7-9 | TGTGCCAGCAGCGATGGCCTCACCGGGACAACGGGACCCCTCCGGTACTTC | CASSDGLTGTTGPLRYF
- | 15 | TRBJ2-5 | - | TRBV5-1 | TGCGCCAGCAGCGGTGGGGCGGGCACCCAAGAGACCCAGTACTTC | CASSGGAGTQETQYF
- | 21 | TRBJ2-7 | - | TRBV6-1 | TGTGCCAGCAGTGAAGCCGAAGGGGGCACTCTAGCGGCCTCGAGCTCCTACGAGCAGTACTTC | CASSEAEGGTLAASSSYEQYF
- | 19 | TRBJ2-5 | - | TRBV4-1 | TGCGCCAGCAGCCAAGATGATAGTGGACTTGTGGGGGGCCAAGAGACCCAGTACTTC | CASSQDDSGLVGGQETQYF
- | 14 | TRBJ1-4 | - | TRBV27 | TGTGCCAGCAGTTTATCGCCGGGTAATGAAAAACTGTTTTTT | CASSLSPGNEKLFF
- | 16 | TRBJ2-1 | TRBD2 | TRBV10-3 | TGTGCCATCAGGGATAGGACTAGCGGGCCTAATGGGGAGCAGTTCTTC | CAIRDRTSGPNGEQFF
- | 13 | TRBJ2-1 | - | TRBV9 | TGTGCCAGCAGCGTCGTACCGGGGGGCGAGCAGTTCTTC | CASSVVPGGEQFF
- | 14 | TRBJ1-1 | TRBD1 | TRBV30 | TGTGCCTGTACGACAGGGGCACTGAACACTGAAGCTTTCTTT | CACTTGALNTEAFF
few | 10 | TRBJ1-1 | - | TRBV19 | TGTGCCAGTAGCCACACTGAAGCTTTCTTT | CASSHTEAFF
- | 15 | TRBJ2-7 | TRBD2 | TRBV7-2 | TGTGCCAGCAGACTGACTAGCGGGACCCCCTACGAGCAGTACTTC | CASRLTSGTPYEQYF
- | 13 | TRBJ2-3 | - | TRBV5-4 | TGTGCCAGCAGCTTGACTGGAGCGGATACGCAGTATTTT | CASSLTGADTQYF
- | 15 | TRBJ1-2 | TRBD1 | TRBV28 | TGTGCCAGCAGTTTATCCCGGGACAGAGCCTATGGCTACACCTTC | CASSLSRDRAYGYTF
- | 16 | TRBJ2-5 | TRBD1 | TRBV18 | TGTGCCAGCTCACGAAGGACAGGGACCAAGGAGGAGACCCAGTACTTC | CASSRRTGTKEETQYF
- | 16 | TRBJ2-5 | - | TRBV5-4 | TGTGCCAGCAGTAGCCGGGACATATCGGTGCAAGAGACCCAGTACTTC | CASSSRDISVQETQYF